The 17 T cell receptor beta chains below were found in one sample sequenced in a study of blood T cell repertoires in COVID-19. Data came from immunoSEQ multiplex PCR; TCRdb stores just in-frame clones and leaves some out. The sample contains about 41,000 clones, 85% to 90% of which appear only once. Sequenced material: peripheral blood. These receptors originate from a human donor in a cohort sampled during active COVID-19.

V is TRBV19 and J is TRBJ1-4; 9 positions agree with TRBD1. The ends lost 4 bases at V and 3 bases at J; junction bases unmatched: 0. Germline V CDR1 and CDR2: LNHDA, SQIVND (reference sequence). This CDR3 is 14 amino acids long. CDR3 sequence reads: CASSRTGANEKLFF. The DNA for the CDR3 is TGTGCCAGTAGTAGGACAGGGGCTAATGAAAAACTGTTTTTT.

The V call is TRBV9, the J call TRBJ1-5; a weak D match, TRBD1 (5 bases). There are 15 residues in the CDR3. Trimming took 5 bases from V and 5 from J, leaving 17 bases between them. Germline CDR1 reads SGDLS; CDR2 reads YYNGEE. CDR3 amino acids: CASSHKGGADQPQHF. The CDR3 nucleotides read TGTGCCAGCAGTCATAAAGGAGGGGCGGATCAGCCCCAGCATTTT.

The chain recombines TRBV7-2 with TRBJ1-2; the D gene is possibly TRBD1 (5 bases). The germline V gene encodes CDR1 SGHTA and CDR2 FQGNSA. Trimming stripped 2 bases from V and 4 bases from J, with 8 bases between. The CDR3 contains 13 residues. CDR3 nucleotides: TGTGCCAGCAGCTTACAGGGTTCCTATGGCTACACCTTC. It yields the protein CASSLQGSYGYTF.

The chain recombines TRBV6-6 with TRBJ2-5; D possibly corresponds to TRBD2 (5 bases). The germline V and J ends were trimmed by 6 bases and 4 bases, with 21 bases remaining between them. The CDR3 sequence is 16 residues long. From germline, CDR1 is MNHNY and CDR2 SVGAGI (reference sequence). CDR3 sequence (DNA): TGTGCCAGCAGCCACGAGGGAAGGAAAACGAGAGAGACCCAGTACTTC. This codes for CASSHEGRKTRETQYF.

J is TRBJ2-1 and V is TRBV11-2; TRBD2 aligns across 11 bases. This CDR3 is built from 17 residues. From germline, CDR1 is SGHAT and CDR2 FQNNGV. After removal of 1 base from V and 9 bases from J, the junction contained 11 bases not matched to a gene. CDR3 nucleotide sequence: TGTGCCAGCAGCTTAGTGGGACTAGCGGATAGCCCCGGTGAGCAGTTCTTC. Encoded protein: CASSLVGLADSPGEQFF.

The rearrangement links TRBV28 to TRBJ1-3, with 7 bases fitting TRBD1. The V segment lost 8 bases and the J segment 3 bases; nucleotides outside the gene matches: 7. The CDR3 is made up of 14 amino acids. CDR1 and CDR2 from the germline V gene are MDHEN and SYDVKM. The CDR3 nucleotides read TGTGCCAGCGGAGACAGGGTCGGTGGAAACACCATATATTTT. This gives the protein CASGDRVGGNTIYF.

The V call is TRBV7-9, the J call TRBJ2-7; TRBD1 matches at 9 bases. The CDR3 is made up of 15 amino acids. Germline CDR1 is SEHNR and CDR2 is FQNEAQ (reference sequence). V lost 4 bases, J lost 3 bases, and 7 bases stayed unmatched. CDR3 amino acids: CASSSWTGEDYEQYF. The DNA of the CDR3 is TGTGCCAGCAGCTCGTGGACAGGGGAGGACTACGAGCAGTACTTC.

The table lists this clone with a count of one. The J gene is TRBJ2-1, the V gene TRBV27; D call uncertain. Trimming shortened V by 4 bases and J by 7 bases, and 17 bases separated the two germline ends. The germline gives CDR1 MNHEY, CDR2 SMNVEV (reference sequence). The CDR3 contains 15 residues. Here the CDR3 DNA reads TGTGCCAGCAGTTCACACTTGCTGTCGAGGAATGAGCAGTTCTTC. Its translation is CASSSHLLSRNEQFF.

This chain joins TRBV28 and TRBJ2-4; 9 bases match TRBD1. The CDR3 length is 14 residues. The germline CDR1 and CDR2 sequences are MDHEN and SYDVKM. Trimming removed 3 bases from V and 4 bases from J; junction bases left unmatched: 1. CDR3 loop: CASSFGTGKNIQYF. CDR3 nucleotide sequence: TGTGCCAGCAGTTTCGGGACAGGGAAAAACATTCAGTACTTC.

The rearrangement joins TRBV6-5 to TRBJ2-5, with TRBD1 as a possible D gene (6 bases). Trimming removed 6 bases from V and 0 bases from J, with 11 bases in between. CDR1 and CDR2 (germline): MNHEY, SVGAGI. The CDR3 has 14 amino acids. The CDR3 nucleotides read TGTGCCAGCAGGCTGGGACAAAACCAAGAGACCCAGTACTTC. Amino acids: CASRLGQNQETQYF.

V gene TRBV10-1 combines with J gene TRBJ1-2; 7 bases are a match to TRBD1. The length of the CDR3 is 14 residues. Germline CDR1 is WNHNN and CDR2 is SYGVQD (reference sequence). The V and J ends lost 4 bases and 7 bases, in that order; junction bases with no gene match: 9. CDR3 nucleotide sequence: TGCGCCAGCAGTGGGTCGGGACAGTTGGCTGGCTACACCTTC. Translation: CASSGSGQLAGYTF.

The gene calls are TRBV10-2 and TRBJ1-4, with 7 positions matching TRBD1. The germline CDR1 and CDR2 sequences are WSHSY and SAAADI. Trimming took 7 bases from V and 10 from J; bases not matched to a gene: 9. The CDR3 contains 13 residues. In nucleotides, the CDR3 is TGCGCCAGCACCCCGGGACAGTTTGGAAAACTGTTTTTT. Its protein is CASTPGQFGKLFF.

The sample holds one count of this clone. This sequence joins TRBV30 and TRBJ2-2; 9 bases match TRBD2. The length of the CDR3 is 15 residues. With V trimmed by 5 bases and J by 1 base, 5 bases remained unmatched. CDR1 GTSNPN and CDR2 SVGIG come from the germline V gene (reference sequence). The CDR3 coding sequence is TGTGCCTGGCGAGCGGGAGGTAGGAACACCGGGGAGCTGTTTTTT. It yields the protein CAWRAGGRNTGELFF.

CDR3 loop: CASSLGVSGNTIYF. The CDR3 nucleotides are TGCGCCAGCAGCTTGGGCGTCTCTGGAAACACCATATATTTT. The V call is TRBV5-1, the J call TRBJ1-3; no reliable D call. Germline CDR1 is SGHRS and CDR2 is YFSETQ. The CDR3 has 14 residues. Trimming took off 0 bases at V and 0 bases at J, with 4 bases between the two ends.

The rearrangement uses TRBV7-2 and TRBJ1-2; D perhaps matches TRBD1 (6 bases). CDR1 and CDR2 from the germline V gene are SGHTA and FQGNSA. The CDR3 has 15 amino acids. Trimming took 5 bases from V and 4 from J, leaving 17 bases between them. CDR3 loop: CASSRTTGLVYGYTF. The CDR3 DNA reads as TGTGCCAGCAGCAGAACCACAGGGCTGGTCTATGGCTACACCTTC.

This chain links TRBV23-1 with TRBJ1-1, with TRBD1 matching 7 bases. TRBV23-1 belongs to the ORF category, with a function that is uncertain. The V and J ends lost 2 bases and 0 bases, in that order; junction bases with no gene match: 6. This CDR3 contains 16 residues. DNA of the CDR3: TGCGCCAGCAGTCAAATCTCGACAGGGCTGAACACTGAAGCTTTCTTT. As protein: CASSQISTGLNTEAFF.

V usage is TRBV19 and J usage is TRBJ2-7, with a possible D match to TRBD2 (6 bases). Between the trimmed V and J ends, which lost 0 bases and 7 bases, there was a span of 13 bases. The germline gives CDR1 LNHDA, CDR2 SQIVND (reference sequence). The CDR3 length is 14 residues. DNA of the CDR3: TGTGCCAGTAGTATAGAAGGAGGGTATCGGGAGCAGTACTTC. Its translation is CASSIEGGYREQYF.